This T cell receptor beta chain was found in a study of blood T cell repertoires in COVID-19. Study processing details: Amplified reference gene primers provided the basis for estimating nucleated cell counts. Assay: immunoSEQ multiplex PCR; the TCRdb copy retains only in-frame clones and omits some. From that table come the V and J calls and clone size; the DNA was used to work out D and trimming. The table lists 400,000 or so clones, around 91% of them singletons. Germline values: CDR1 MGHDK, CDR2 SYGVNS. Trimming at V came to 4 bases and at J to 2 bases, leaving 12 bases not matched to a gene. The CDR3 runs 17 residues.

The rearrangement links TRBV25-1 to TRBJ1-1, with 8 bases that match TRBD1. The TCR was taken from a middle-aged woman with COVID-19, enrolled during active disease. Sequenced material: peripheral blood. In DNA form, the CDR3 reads TGTGCCAGCAGTGCGGTAGGGACAGGAGATTACAACACTGAAGCTTTCTTT. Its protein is CASSAVGTGDYNTEAFF.